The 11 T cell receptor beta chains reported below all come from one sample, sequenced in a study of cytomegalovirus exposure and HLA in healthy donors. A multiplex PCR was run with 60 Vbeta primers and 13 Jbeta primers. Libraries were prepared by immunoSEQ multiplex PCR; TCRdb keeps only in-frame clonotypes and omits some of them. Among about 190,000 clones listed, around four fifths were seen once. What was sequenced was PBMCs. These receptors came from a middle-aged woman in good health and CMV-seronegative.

CDR3 amino acids: CASSPLARTSGSSDTQYF. In DNA, the CDR3 is TGTGCCAGCTCACCACTGGCCCGGACTAGCGGGAGCTCAGATACGCAGTATTTT. The chain employs TRBV18 and TRBJ2-3; 13 bases line up with TRBD2. The CDR3 is 18 amino acids. J was trimmed by 4 bases and V by 1 base; bases with no gene match: 8. Per the germline V gene, CDR1 is KGHSH and CDR2 is LQKENI.

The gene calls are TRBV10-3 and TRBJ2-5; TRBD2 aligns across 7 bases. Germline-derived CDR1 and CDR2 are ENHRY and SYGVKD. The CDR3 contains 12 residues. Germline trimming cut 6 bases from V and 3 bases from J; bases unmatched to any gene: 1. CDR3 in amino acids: CAIRGGEETQYF. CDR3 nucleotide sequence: TGTGCCATCAGGGGGGGGGAAGAGACCCAGTACTTC.

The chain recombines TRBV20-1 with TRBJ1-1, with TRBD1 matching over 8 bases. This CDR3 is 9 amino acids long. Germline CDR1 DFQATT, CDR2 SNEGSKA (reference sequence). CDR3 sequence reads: CTGGSEAFF. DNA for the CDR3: TGCACAGGGGGCTCGGAAGCTTTCTTT.

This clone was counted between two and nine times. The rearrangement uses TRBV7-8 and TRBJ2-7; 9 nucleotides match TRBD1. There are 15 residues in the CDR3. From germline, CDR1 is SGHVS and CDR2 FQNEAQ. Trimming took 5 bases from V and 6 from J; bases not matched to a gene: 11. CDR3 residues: CASSAPGQGTGEQYV. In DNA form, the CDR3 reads TGTGCCAGCAGCGCCCCGGGACAGGGTACGGGCGAGCAGTACGTC.

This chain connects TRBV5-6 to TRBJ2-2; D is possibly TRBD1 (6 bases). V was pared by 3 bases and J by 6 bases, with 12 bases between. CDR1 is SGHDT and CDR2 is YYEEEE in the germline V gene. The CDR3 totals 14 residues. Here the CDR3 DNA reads TGTGCCAGCAGCTGGACAGAATTATCCGGGGAGCTGTTTTTT. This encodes CASSWTELSGELFF.

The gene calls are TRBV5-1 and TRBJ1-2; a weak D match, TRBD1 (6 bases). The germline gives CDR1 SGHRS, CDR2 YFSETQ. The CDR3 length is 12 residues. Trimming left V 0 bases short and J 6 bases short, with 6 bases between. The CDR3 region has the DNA TGCGCCAGCAGCTTGGCAGGGGATGGCTACACCTTC. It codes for CASSLAGDGYTF. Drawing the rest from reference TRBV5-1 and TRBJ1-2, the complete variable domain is KAGVTQTPRYLIKTRGQQVTLSCSPISGHRSVSWYQQTPGQGLQFLFEYFSETQRNKGNFPGRFSGRQFSNSRSEMNVSTLELGDSALYLCASSLAGDGYTFGSGTRLTVV.

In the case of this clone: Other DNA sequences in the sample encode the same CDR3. The CDR3 DNA is TGTGCCAGCAGCTTAGGAGAAGAGACCCAGTACTTC. Translating it yields CASSLGEETQYF. This chain links TRBV7-9 with TRBJ2-5; D is unclear. The CDR3 is 12 residues long. Trimming removed 1 base from V and 3 bases from J, with 3 bases in between. Germline CDR1 and CDR2: SEHNR and FQNEAQ (reference sequence).

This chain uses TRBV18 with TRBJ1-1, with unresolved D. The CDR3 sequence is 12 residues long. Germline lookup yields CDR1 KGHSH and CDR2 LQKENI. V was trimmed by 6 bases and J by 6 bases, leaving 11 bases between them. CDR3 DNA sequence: TGTGCCAGCTCCCTCTTAAGCCCTGAAGCTTTCTTT. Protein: CASSLLSPEAFF.

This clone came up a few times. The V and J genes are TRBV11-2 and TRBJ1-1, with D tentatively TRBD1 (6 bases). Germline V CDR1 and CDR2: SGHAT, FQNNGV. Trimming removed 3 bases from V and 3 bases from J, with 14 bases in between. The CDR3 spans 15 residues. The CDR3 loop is CASSFRGAGDTEAFF. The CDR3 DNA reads TGTGCCAGCAGCTTCAGAGGGGCAGGGGACACTGAAGCTTTCTTT.

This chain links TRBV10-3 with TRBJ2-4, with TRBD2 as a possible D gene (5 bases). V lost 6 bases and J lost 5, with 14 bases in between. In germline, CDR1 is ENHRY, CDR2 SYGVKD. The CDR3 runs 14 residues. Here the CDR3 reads CAIRARDRENIQYF. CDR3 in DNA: TGTGCCATCAGGGCTCGGGATAGGGAAAACATTCAGTACTTC.

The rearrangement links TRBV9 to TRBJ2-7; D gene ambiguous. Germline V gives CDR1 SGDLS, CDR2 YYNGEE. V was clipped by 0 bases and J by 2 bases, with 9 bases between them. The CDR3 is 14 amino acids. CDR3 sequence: CASSVDYGTYEQYF. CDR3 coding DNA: TGTGCCAGCAGCGTAGATTACGGTACCTACGAGCAGTACTTC.